This paragraph covers one T cell receptor beta chain sequence. Its antigen is not yet known. No qualities accompany the bases; no much larger clone lies one base away. This sample stems from a study of cytomegalovirus exposure and HLA in healthy donors (dated by TCRdb to 2016 to 2017). Broadly, across the study: In an earlier analysis of under 600 of the donors, 250 to 350 Gb of sequence data and some 100 million unique TCR beta sequences from roughly 190 million T cells were reported. Both class I and class II loci were covered by HLA typing, at four-digit resolution. High-throughput TCR immunosequencing, statistical association of individual TCRs with disease status, and machine learning were combined to predict cytomegalovirus infection status. In a later genetic analysis, genome-wide SNP genotypes for about 55% of the roughly 700 donors were used, and that subset was treated as a discovery cohort. Along with the 666-subject first cohort, a separate validation cohort of 120 different subjects was used. Roughly 290 gigabases of sequencing data and around 85 million unique TCR sequences made up an early release that covered nearly 650 HLA-typed donors. The aim of the study was to test whether cataloging public T cell receptors could identify signatures of past pathogen exposure. To study patterns of TCR occurrence, a later analysis re-analyzed previously published TCR beta repertoires from several hundred donors and added high-resolution HLA genotyping. Using immunosequencing, the study profiled T cell repertoires from fewer than 700 subjects and related those repertoires to cytomegalovirus serostatus. Rather than drawing on any new phenotypic data, the later analysis identified candidate immune exposures from TCR beta sequences and the way those sequences occurred across donors. Alongside the repertoire data, information on donor age, sex, ethnicity and CMV serostatus was compiled. Among 300 to 450 genotyped donors of the cohort, an average of about 240,000 unique TCR beta nucleotide sequences were sequenced per donor, roughly a sixth of them non-productive. The genetic ancestry cluster associated with self-reported Caucasian donors included over 80% of the 350 to 500 genotyped donors. Because of strong linkage in the cohort, five DR-DQ haplotypes were treated as single units for association and clustering. In an earlier analysis of 587 of the donors, high-throughput TCR beta sequencing was used to judge whether each TCR beta V gene segment behaved as functional or pseudogenic. Every repertoire in the discovery cohort had been generated on one and the same sequencing platform. Typing coverage differed by locus: A, B, C, DRB1 and DQB1 were typed in roughly 620-640 donors, DQA1 in about 550, DPA1 in some 600, and DPB1 in 400 to 480.

Its CDR3 holds 16 amino acids, cysteine through phenylalanine. Only CDR3 DNA remains: 48 bases, in frame from the first base. V gives up 0 bases and J gives up 7 bases, and the segment between their germline ends measures 15 bases. Per the germline V gene, MNHEY is the CDR1 and SVGAGI is the CDR2. The cohort comprised fewer than 750 healthy bone marrow donors. Cohort members were all nominally healthy when sampled, although unrecorded immune exposures were likely present. The donor tested CMV seronegative, placing the donor among the 350 to 400 seronegative members of the cohort. A peripheral blood sample was provided by each donor, and peripheral blood mononuclear cells were used for TCR beta sequencing. Genomic DNA extraction from the blood cell samples was performed with the Qiagen DNeasy Blood Extraction Kit. Overall study outcomes, separate from this receptor: An association between a missense DCLRE1C variant and V-gene and J-gene trimming of TCR beta chains was found in a later genetic analysis and replicated in an independent cohort. A later genetic analysis reported fewer N-insertions in productive TCRs among donors in an Asian-associated ancestry cluster than the roughly 700-donor mean. CMV serostatus was the only immune exposure information available for the cohort. Specific HLA alleles were associated with 15,000 to 20,000 TCR beta sequences at a false discovery rate of 0.05 in a later analysis. In both the original and validation cohorts, the classifier was reported to diagnose cytomegalovirus status with high specificity and sensitivity. In a later analysis, several top co-occurrence clusters were reported to appear linked to parvovirus B19, influenza, CMV and Epstein-Barr virus. In a later analysis, the rate of TCR association differed among HLA loci, with DRB1 alleles having the most associated TCRs and HLA-C alleles having the fewest. A total of around 150 TCR beta chains were listed by the study as associated with cytomegalovirus. Compared with equally common non-associated chains, HLA-associated TCR beta chains in a later analysis were more clonally expanded and had lower generation probabilities. Sequencing depth was assumed to be roughly uniform across donors in the presence/absence analyses, though that assumption may not hold. Correlated functional status among segregating V segments might be attributable to linkage disequilibrium, but an unknown experimental factor could not be ruled out. Some IMGT-functional V segments, including TRBV6-2 and TRBV6-3, could not be distinguished by the 87-base-pair reads and were therefore excluded. A further reported finding was that TCR beta sequences accurately predicted the HLA-A and HLA-B alleles for most subjects in the first cohort. The sequencing pipeline was judged likely to have produced a cluster of highly shared sequence variants as a technical artifact. Only TCR beta chains were sequenced in this cohort, and the absence of alpha or paired-chain data limited detectable features. Across donors, most TCR sequences were observed very rarely, whereas some public TCRs were present in many individuals. When HLA alleles, especially DR and DQ, strongly co-occurred, TCR associations were difficult to assign to individual alleles. It was suggested by the authors that the approach could potentially be generalized to other disease states and immunological phenotypes. Three of the identified cytomegalovirus-associated TCR beta chains were confirmed in vitro to be specific for cytomegalovirus antigens. In a later analysis, most CMV-associated TCR beta chains were found to appear HLA-restricted, with HLA associations seemingly driven largely by CMV exposure. The earlier analysis of some 560 of the donors excluded roughly 16 rarely observed V segments, including chromosome 9 orphons, because counts were too low. In an earlier analysis of some 500 of the donors, most TCR beta V segments appeared in productive rearrangements about 87% or about 30% of the time, broadly matching IMGT annotations. Because some donors lacked HLA typing at each locus, the association tests relied only on the typed subset.

Libraries were built with the immunoSEQ multiplex PCR assay. For the multiplex PCR, a mixture combining 60 forward primers for TCR Vbeta segments and 13 reverse primers for TCR Jbeta segments was used. Amplification of the CDR3 region of rearranged TCR beta genes was performed with a multiplex PCR assay on genomic DNA. Amplified TCR beta libraries were sequenced as 87-base-pair reads on the Illumina HiSeq System. Per the authors' processing: A later analysis tallied around 80 million unique TCR beta chains across the 666 repertoires, and about 10 million of those chains were shared by two or more donors. Raw reads were error-corrected and collapsed into unique sequences with a nearest-neighbor algorithm that merged closely related sequences to remove PCR and sequencing errors. V, D and J gene segments were assigned by aligning CDR3 sequences to IMGT reference sequences. For a sequence to be retained, a match of at least six nucleotides was required to both a V gene segment and a J gene segment. A rearrangement counted as productive if the CDR3 had no stop codons and remained in frame with V and J, and every other rearrangement counted as non-productive. Following IMGT convention, CDR3 was defined as the stretch from the second conserved V-encoded cysteine up to the conserved J-encoded phenylalanine. The earlier analysis of around 640 of the donors excluded sequences that lacked an unambiguous match to a single V gene segment. In an earlier analysis of several hundred of the donors, V segments were called functional above 56.7% productive rearrangements and were called segregating when the between-donor standard deviation exceeded 5%. To diagnose cytomegalovirus status from the catalog of TCR beta chain sequences, a statistical classification framework was built. In a later analysis, TCR nucleotide sequences were compared against IMGT/GENE-DB human TR gene sequences so that V and J genes could be assigned. The TCRdist pipeline was used in a later analysis to assign CDR3 sequences and most-parsimonious VDJ recombination scenarios. In a later analysis, every TCR beta chain was defined by the combination of its CDR3 amino acid sequence and its V-gene family, and reads without a unique V-gene family were dropped. As a way to deal with suspected cross-contamination and a sequencing artifact, a later analysis dropped 592 nucleotide sequences that were highly shared and had low generation probability. For each public chain, a later analysis derived a clonal expansion index from normalized ranks of inferred template counts within each repertoire. In a later analysis, generation probabilities were computed with a VDJ recombination model fitted to out-of-frame rearrangements, and the resulting probabilities were checked against IGoR. In a later analysis, TCR-TCR, TCR-HLA and TCR-CMV co-occurrence was scored with hypergeometric tests, and a repertoire-size bias correction was applied to TCR pairs. To estimate false discovery rates, a later analysis permuted the HLA or CMV assignments 20 times. In a later analysis, co-occurring TCRs were grouped with DBSCAN, and TCRdist sequence similarity was added when clustering was performed within HLA-allele-positive subsets. Co-occurrence clustering excluded repertoires with fewer than 30,000 or more than 120,000 public chains, plus five with anomalous nucleotide sharing. TCRdb's version of the immuneACCESS table is confined to in-frame rearrangements and falls short of the full clone set. An unresolved V gene accounts for under half of the shortfall where checked; the remainder is of unknown origin. V, J and clone size are those of that table, while D and trimming were read from the DNA. The sample table shows approximately 85,000 clones, and around three quarters are seen once. The top ten clones comprise approximately 7.5% of the sample.

This sequence was found in a man under 40 in good health and CMV-seronegative. This chain joins TRBV6-5 to TRBJ1-4; a weak D assignment points to TRBD1 (5 bases agree). Source material: PBMCs. The DNA sequence follows: TGTGCCAGCAGTTACTCGGGCCCGGGGGTTGGTGAAAAACTGTTTTTT. Translated, it gives CASSYSGPGVGEKLFF.